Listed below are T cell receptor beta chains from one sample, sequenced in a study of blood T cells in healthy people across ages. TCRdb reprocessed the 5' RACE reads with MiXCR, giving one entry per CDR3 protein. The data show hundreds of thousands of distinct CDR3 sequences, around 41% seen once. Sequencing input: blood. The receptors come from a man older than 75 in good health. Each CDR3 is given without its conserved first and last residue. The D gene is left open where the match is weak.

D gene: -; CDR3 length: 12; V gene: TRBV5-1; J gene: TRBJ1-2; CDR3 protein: ASSSETARYGYT
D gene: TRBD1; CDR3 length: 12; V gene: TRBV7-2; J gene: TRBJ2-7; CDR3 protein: ASCRDRSSYEQY
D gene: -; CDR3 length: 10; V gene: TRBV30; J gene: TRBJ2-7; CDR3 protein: AWSQNMDEQY
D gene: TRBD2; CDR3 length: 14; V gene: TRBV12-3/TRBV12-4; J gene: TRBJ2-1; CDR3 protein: ASSFSGTSGYNEQF
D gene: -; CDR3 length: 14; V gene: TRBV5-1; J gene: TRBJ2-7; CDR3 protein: ASSLRLGGSYNEQY
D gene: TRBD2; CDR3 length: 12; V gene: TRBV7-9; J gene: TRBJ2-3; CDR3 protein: ASSLGRESDTQY
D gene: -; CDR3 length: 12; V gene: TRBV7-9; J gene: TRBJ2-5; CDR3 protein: ASSPLDRRETQY
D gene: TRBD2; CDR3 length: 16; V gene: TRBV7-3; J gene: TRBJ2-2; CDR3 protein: ASSLTGFGGRFTGELF
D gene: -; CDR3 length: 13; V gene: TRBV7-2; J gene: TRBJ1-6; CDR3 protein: ASSLDSQVNSPLH
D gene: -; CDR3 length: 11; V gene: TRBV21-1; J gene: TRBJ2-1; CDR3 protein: PNYYRAYNEQF
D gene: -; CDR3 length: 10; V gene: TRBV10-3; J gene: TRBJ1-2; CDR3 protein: AISEDSYGYT
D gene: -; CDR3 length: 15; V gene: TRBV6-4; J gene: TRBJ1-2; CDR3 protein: ASSEGRVRDGNYGYT
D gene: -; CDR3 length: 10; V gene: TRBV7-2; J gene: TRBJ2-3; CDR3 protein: ASSSYGDTQY
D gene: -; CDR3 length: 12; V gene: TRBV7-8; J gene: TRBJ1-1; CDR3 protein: ASSVGEGYTEAF
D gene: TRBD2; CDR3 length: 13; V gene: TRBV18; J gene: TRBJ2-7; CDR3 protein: ASSPQGGSVYEQY
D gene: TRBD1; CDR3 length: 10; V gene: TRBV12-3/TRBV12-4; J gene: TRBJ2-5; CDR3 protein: ASKDRVETQY
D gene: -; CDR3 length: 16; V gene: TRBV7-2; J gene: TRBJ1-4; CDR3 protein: ASSGRRGGMGTNEKLF
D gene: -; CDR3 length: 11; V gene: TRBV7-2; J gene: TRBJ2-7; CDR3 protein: AGSWGHSYEQY
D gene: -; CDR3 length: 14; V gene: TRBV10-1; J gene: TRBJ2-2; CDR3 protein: ASSVTRIPNTGELF
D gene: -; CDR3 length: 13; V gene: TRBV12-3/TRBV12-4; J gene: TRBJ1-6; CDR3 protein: ASSDSGTLASPLH
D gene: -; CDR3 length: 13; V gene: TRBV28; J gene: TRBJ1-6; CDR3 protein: ASSSPGQINSPLH
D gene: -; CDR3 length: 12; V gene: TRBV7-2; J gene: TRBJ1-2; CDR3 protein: ASSATPGSGGYT
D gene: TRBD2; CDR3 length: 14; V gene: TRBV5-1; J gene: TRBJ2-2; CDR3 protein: ASSYIAGVNTGELF
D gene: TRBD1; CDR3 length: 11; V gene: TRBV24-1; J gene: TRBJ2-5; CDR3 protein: ATTGTDGETQY
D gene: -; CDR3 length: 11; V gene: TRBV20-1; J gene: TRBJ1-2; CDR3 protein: SARVPNSGDYT
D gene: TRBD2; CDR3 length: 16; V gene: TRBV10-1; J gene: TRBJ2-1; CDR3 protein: ASSTRAGASSSYNEQF
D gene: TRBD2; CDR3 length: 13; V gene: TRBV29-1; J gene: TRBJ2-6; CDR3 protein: SVDGEGSGANVLT
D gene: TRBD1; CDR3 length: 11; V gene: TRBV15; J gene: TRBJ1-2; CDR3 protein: ATSRTTGGGYT
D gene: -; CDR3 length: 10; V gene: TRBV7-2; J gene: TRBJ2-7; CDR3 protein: ASSHHGYEQY
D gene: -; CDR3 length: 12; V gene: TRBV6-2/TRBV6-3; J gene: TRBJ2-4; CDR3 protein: ASSPRTGYNEQY
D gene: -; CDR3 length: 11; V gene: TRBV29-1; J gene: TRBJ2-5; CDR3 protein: SPPGGSHNEQY
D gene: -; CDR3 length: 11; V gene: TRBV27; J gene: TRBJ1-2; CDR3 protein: ASSFRDMYGYT
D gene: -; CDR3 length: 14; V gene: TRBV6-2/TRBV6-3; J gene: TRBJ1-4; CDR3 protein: ASSGKTAIIWEKLF
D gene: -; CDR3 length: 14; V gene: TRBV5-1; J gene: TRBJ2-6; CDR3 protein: ASSLVRDWRANVLT
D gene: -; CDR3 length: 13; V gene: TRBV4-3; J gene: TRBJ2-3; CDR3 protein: ASSQNYPSTDTQY
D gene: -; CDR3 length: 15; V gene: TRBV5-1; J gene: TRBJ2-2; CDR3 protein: ASSLAVVADNTGELF
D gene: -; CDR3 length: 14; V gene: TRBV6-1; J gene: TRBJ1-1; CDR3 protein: ASRASFTYTNTEAF
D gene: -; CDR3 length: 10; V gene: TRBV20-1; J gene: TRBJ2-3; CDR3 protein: SARDGSDTQY
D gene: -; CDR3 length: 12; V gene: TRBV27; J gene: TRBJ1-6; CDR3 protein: ASSLSDIWSPPH
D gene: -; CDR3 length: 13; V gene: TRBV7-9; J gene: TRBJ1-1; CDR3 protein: ASSLDLGGQTEAF
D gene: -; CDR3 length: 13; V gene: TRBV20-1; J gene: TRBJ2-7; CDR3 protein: SAPSGEWRVYEQY
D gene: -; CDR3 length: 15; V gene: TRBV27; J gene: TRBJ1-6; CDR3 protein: ASSAITRGSYNSPLH
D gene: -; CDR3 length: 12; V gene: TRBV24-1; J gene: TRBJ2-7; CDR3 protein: ATSEEGKRVAQY